A selection of T cell receptor beta chains follows, all from one sample in a study of blood T cell repertoires in COVID-19. Libraries were prepared by immunoSEQ multiplex PCR; TCRdb keeps only in-frame clonotypes and omits some of them. The data hold 35,000 to 50,000 clones, with about 78% observed a single time. Material: peripheral blood. These receptor sequences come from a man aged 70 or older with active or convalescent COVID-19. Each CDR3 is given with its conserved first and last residue. A D gene is named only where the DNA matches it firmly. Not all rows give a size; the values are once, few, many and, for expanded clones, a class.

>TRBJ1-6|TRBD1|-|TRBV6-5
CASSPRTGSNSPLHF
TGTGCCAGCAGCCCCCGGACAGGGAGTAATTCACCCCTCCACTTT
>TRBJ2-7|-|-|TRBV29-1
CSAATGFSNEQYF
TGCAGCGCCGCTACAGGGTTTTCCAACGAGCAGTACTTC
>TRBJ2-2|-|-|TRBV21-1
CASSLGKDRGPTGELFF
TGTGCCAGCAGCCTCGGGAAAGACAGGGGGCCCACCGGGGAGCTGTTTTTT
>TRBJ1-4|TRBD1|-|TRBV5-1
CASSSGQARNEKLFF
TGCGCCAGCAGCTCCGGACAGGCCCGAAATGAAAAACTGTTTTTT
>TRBJ2-5|TRBD1|-|TRBV24-1
CATGPSNRGSETQYF
TGTGCCACCGGTCCGTCGAACAGGGGCTCAGAGACCCAGTACTTC
>TRBJ1-1|-|few|TRBV9
CASSPRGGSTEAFF
TGTGCCAGCAGCCCTAGGGGGGGGAGCACTGAAGCTTTCTTT
>TRBJ2-5|-|once|TRBV4-1
CASSQSAGVETQYF
TGCGCCAGCAGCCAGTCGGCAGGGGTGGAGACCCAGTACTTC
>TRBJ1-4|-|-|TRBV6-5
CASSYSVGQPNEKLFF
TGTGCCAGCAGTTACTCGGTAGGACAGCCTAATGAAAAACTGTTTTTT
>TRBJ1-5|-|-|TRBV29-1
CSVVQSGGNQPQHF
TGCAGCGTTGTACAATCCGGGGGCAATCAGCCCCAGCATTTT
>TRBJ1-2|-|-|TRBV7-7
CASSLLGSPRPNYGYTF
TGTGCCAGCAGCTTATTAGGTTCGCCCAGGCCCAACTATGGCTACACCTTC
>TRBJ1-6|-|few|TRBV5-1
CASSLLGGENSPLHF
TGCGCCAGCAGCCTACTCGGAGGCGAAAATTCACCCCTCCACTTT
>TRBJ2-3|-|-|TRBV7-9
CASTPGTDTQYF
TGTGCCAGCACCCCCGGCACAGATACGCAGTATTTT
>TRBJ2-7|-|-|TRBV9
CASCGPAREYF
TGTGCCAGTTGCGGGCCGGCGAGGGAGTACTTC
>TRBJ2-3|TRBD2|few|TRBV6-5
CASSSTSGAADTQYF
TGTGCCAGCAGTTCTACTAGCGGGGCAGCAGATACGCAGTATTTT
>TRBJ2-3|TRBD2|-|TRBV24-1
CATSDPTGGDTQYF
TGTGCCACCAGTGATCCCACGGGGGGGGATACGCAGTATTTT
>TRBJ1-6|TRBD1|-|TRBV28
CASSIGQGRSPLHF
TGTGCCAGCAGTATCGGACAGGGCCGGTCACCCCTCCACTTT
>TRBJ1-5|-|few|TRBV28
CASIGGNQPQHF
TGTGCCAGCATCGGGGGGAATCAGCCCCAGCATTTT
>TRBJ1-5|-|-|TRBV7-6
CASSNIPHQPQHF
TGTGCCAGCAGCAATATCCCCCATCAGCCCCAGCATTTT
>TRBJ2-1|TRBD2|-|TRBV15
CATSPFGPSGGFDEQFF
TGTGCCACCAGCCCCTTCGGACCTAGCGGGGGGTTCGATGAGCAGTTCTTC
>TRBJ1-5|-|once|TRBV19
CASTVSTAINQPQHF
TGTGCCAGTACTGTCTCGACAGCGATAAATCAGCCCCAGCATTTT
>TRBJ2-7|-|-|TRBV7-8
CASSLQGTYEQYF
TGTGCCAGCAGCCTTCAGGGCACCTACGAGCAGTACTTC
>TRBJ1-4|TRBD1|few|TRBV29-1
CSVGQGRNEKLFF
TGCAGCGTTGGACAGGGACGAAATGAAAAACTGTTTTTT
>TRBJ2-2|-|few|TRBV11-3
CASSFGEVGELFF
TGTGCCAGCAGCTTCGGGGAGGTCGGGGAGCTGTTTTTT
>TRBJ1-3|TRBD1|once|TRBV7-6
CASSTRTGVGGNTIYF
TGTGCCAGCAGCACGAGGACAGGGGTCGGGGGAAACACCATATATTTT
>TRBJ2-5|TRBD2|-|TRBV3-1/TRBV3-2
CASSPSGGATSQYF
TGTGCCAGCAGCCCTAGCGGGGGGGCTACGTCCCAGTACTTC
>TRBJ1-4|-|-|TRBV2
CASSALSNEKLFF
TGTGCCAGCAGTGCCCTGAGTAATGAAAAACTGTTTTTT
>TRBJ2-3|-|-|TRBV29-1
CSVALQWMGSDTQYF
TGCAGCGTTGCACTGCAATGGATGGGCTCGGATACGCAGTATTTT
>TRBJ2-6|-|once|TRBV5-4
CASSLRQAGANVLTF
TGTGCCAGCAGCTTGCGACAGGCTGGGGCCAACGTCCTGACTTTC
>TRBJ1-2|TRBD1|-|TRBV7-9
CASSSGTENYGYTF
TGTGCCAGCAGCTCCGGGACAGAGAACTATGGCTACACCTTC
>TRBJ1-2|-|-|TRBV24-1
CATWLNHLDYTF
TGTGCCACCTGGTTAAACCATTTGGACTATACCTTC
>TRBJ2-1|TRBD2|-|TRBV2
CASSVQRGRGEQFF
TGTGCCAGCAGTGTTCAGCGGGGAAGGGGTGAGCAGTTCTTC
>TRBJ2-1|-|-|TRBV6-5
CASTINGGRPNEQFF
TGTGCCAGCACAATTAACGGCGGAAGGCCCAATGAGCAGTTCTTC
>TRBJ2-5|-|-|TRBV10-1
CASSVRTAETQYF
TGCGCCAGCAGTGTTAGGACAGCGGAGACCCAGTACTTC
>TRBJ2-3|-|-|TRBV5-4
CASSVRGGSDTQYF
TGTGCCAGCAGCGTAAGAGGGGGATCAGATACGCAGTATTTT
>TRBJ1-1|-|-|TRBV7-6
CASSLGDGGGGTEAFF
TGTGCCAGCAGCTTAGGGGATGGTGGGGGAGGCACTGAAGCTTTCTTT
>TRBJ1-1|-|-|TRBV11-2
CASSYALPGTEAFF
TGTGCCAGCAGCTACGCGCTCCCGGGCACTGAAGCTTTCTTT
>TRBJ1-6|TRBD1|-|TRBV18
CASSPTINRGGPNSPLHF
TGTGCCAGCTCACCAACTATCAACAGGGGTGGCCCAAATTCACCCCTCCACTTT